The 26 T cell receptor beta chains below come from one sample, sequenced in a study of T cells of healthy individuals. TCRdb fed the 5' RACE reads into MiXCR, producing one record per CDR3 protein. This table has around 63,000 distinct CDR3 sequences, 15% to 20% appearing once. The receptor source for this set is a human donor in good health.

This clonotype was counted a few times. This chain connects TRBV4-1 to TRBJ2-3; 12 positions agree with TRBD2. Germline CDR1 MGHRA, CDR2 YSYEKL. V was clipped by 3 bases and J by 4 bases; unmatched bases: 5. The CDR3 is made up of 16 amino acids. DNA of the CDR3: TGCGCCAGCAGCCAGATACTAGCGGGAGGATCAGATACGCAGTATTTT. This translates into CASSQILAGGSDTQYF.

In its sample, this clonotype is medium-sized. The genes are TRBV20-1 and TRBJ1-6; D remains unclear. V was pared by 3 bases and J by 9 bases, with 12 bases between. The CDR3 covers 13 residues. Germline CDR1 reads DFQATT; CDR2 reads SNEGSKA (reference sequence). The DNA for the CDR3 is TGCAGTGCTAGGTTGGGTGAGGGTTCACCCCTCCACTTT. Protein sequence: CSARLGEGSPLHF.

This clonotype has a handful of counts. The CDR3 sequence: CASKPNSYNEQFF. CDR3 in DNA: TGTGCCAGCAAACCAAACTCCTACAATGAGCAGTTCTTC. The chain recombines TRBV27 with TRBJ2-1; D remains unclear. Germline V gene sequence: CDR1 MNHEY, CDR2 SMNVEV (reference sequence). The CDR3 has 13 residues. Trimming removed 7 bases from V and 0 bases from J, with 7 bases in between.

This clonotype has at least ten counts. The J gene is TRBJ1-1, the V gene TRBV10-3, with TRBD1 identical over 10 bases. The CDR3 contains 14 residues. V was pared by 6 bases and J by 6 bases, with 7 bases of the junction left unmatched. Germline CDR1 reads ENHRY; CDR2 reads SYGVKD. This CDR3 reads CAISTGTGESEAFF. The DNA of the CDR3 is TGTGCCATCAGCACCGGGACAGGGGAATCTGAAGCTTTCTTT.

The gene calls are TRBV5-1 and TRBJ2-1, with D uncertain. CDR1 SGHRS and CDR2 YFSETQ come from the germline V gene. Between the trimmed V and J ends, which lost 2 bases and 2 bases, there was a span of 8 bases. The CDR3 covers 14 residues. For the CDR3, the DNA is TGCGCCAGCAGCTTCGAGTCTGCCTACAATGAGCAGTTCTTC. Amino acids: CASSFESAYNEQFF.

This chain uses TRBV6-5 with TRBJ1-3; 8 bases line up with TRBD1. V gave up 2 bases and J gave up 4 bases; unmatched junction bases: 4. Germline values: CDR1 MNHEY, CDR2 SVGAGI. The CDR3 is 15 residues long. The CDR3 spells CASSYLTGAGNTIYF. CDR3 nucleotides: TGTGCCAGCAGTTACCTGACAGGGGCCGGAAACACCATATATTTT.

CDR3: CASSLGGRDLSITYEQYF. CDR3 nucleotides: TGTGCCAGCAGCTTGGGGGGCCGGGACTTATCTATTACCTACGAGCAGTACTTC. V and J are TRBV5-6 and TRBJ2-7; D is perhaps TRBD2 (6 bases). V shed 0 bases and J shed 2 bases, with 21 bases lying between them. The germline V gene encodes CDR1 SGHDT and CDR2 YYEEEE. The CDR3 covers 18 residues.

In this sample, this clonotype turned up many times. CDR3 nucleotide sequence: TGTGCCAGCAGCTTAGCGCTAGGCAGCAATCAGCCCCAGCATTTT. It translates to CASSLALGSNQPQHF. The V gene is TRBV7-9, the J gene TRBJ1-5, with no clear D. In germline, CDR1 is SEHNR, CDR2 FQNEAQ (reference sequence). Trimming shortened V by 0 bases and J by 1 base, and 7 bases separated the two germline ends. The CDR3 runs to 15 residues.

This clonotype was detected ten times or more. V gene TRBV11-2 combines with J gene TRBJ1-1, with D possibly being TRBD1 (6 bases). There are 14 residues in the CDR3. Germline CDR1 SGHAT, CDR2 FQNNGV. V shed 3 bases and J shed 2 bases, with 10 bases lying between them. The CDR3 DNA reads TGTGCCAGCAGCTTCCCCGGGGGCAACACTGAAGCTTTCTTT. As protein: CASSFPGGNTEAFF.

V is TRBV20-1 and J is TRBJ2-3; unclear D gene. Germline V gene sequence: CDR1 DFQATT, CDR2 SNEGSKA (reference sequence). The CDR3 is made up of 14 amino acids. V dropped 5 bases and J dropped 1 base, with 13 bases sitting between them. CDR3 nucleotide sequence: TGCAGTGCTGAAGACCCCTCGGGCACAGATACGCAGTATTTT. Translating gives CSAEDPSGTDTQYF.

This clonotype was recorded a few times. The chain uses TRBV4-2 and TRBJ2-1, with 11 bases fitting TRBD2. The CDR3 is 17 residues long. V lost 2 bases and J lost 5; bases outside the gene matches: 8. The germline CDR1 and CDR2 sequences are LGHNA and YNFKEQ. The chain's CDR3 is CASSQISGGAGDNEQFF. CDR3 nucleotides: TGTGCCAGCAGCCAAATTAGCGGGGGGGCGGGGGACAATGAGCAGTTCTTC.

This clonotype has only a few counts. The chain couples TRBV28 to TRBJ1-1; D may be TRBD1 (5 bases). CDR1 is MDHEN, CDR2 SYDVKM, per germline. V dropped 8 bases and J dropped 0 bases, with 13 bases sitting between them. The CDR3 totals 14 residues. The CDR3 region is CASLKTVLNTEAFF. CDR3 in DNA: TGTGCCAGCCTGAAGACAGTCTTGAACACTGAAGCTTTCTTT.

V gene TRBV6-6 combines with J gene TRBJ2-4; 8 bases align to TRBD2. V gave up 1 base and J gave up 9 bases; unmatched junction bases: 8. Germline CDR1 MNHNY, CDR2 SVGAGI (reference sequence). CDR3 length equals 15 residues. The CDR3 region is CASSYFGREEGIQYF. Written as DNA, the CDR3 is TGTGCCAGCAGTTACTTCGGGCGGGAGGAAGGCATTCAGTACTTC.

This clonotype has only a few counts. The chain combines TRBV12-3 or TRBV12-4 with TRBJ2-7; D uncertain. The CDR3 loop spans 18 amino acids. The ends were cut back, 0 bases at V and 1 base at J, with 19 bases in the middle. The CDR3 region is CASSLAGFLDGTSYEQYF. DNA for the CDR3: TGTGCCAGCAGTTTAGCTGGTTTTTTGGACGGTACGTCCTACGAGCAGTACTTC.

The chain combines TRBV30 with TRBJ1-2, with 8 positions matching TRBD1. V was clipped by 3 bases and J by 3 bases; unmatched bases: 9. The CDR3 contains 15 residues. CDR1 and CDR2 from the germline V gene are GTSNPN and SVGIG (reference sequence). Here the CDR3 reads CAWRTRQGSDYGYTF. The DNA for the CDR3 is TGTGCCTGGAGGACTAGACAGGGGAGTGACTATGGCTACACCTTC.

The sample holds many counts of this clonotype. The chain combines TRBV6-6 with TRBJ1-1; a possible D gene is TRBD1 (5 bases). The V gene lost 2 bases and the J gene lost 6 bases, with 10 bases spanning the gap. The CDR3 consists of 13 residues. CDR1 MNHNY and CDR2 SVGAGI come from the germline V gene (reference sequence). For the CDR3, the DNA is TGTGCCAGCAGTTACGCAGGGAGGGCTGAAGCTTTCTTT. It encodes CASSYAGRAEAFF.

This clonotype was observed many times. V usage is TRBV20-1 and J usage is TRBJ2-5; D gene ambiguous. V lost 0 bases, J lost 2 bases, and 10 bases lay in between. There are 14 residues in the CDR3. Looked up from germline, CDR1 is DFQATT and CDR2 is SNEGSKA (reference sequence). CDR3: CSARDPRQQETQYF. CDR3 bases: TGCAGTGCTAGAGATCCCCGACAACAAGAGACCCAGTACTTC.

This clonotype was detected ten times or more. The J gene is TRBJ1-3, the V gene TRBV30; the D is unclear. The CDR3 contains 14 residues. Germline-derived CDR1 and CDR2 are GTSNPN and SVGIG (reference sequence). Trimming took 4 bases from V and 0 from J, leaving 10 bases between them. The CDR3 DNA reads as TGTGCCTGGACTGGGAGTTACTCTGGAAACACCATATATTTT. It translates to CAWTGSYSGNTIYF. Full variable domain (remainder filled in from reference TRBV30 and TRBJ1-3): SQTIHQWPATLVQPVGSPLSLECTVEGTSNPNLYWYRQAAGRGLQLLFYSVGIGQISSEVPQNLSASRPQDRQFILSSKKLLLSDSGFYLCAWTGSYSGNTIYFGEGSWLTVV.

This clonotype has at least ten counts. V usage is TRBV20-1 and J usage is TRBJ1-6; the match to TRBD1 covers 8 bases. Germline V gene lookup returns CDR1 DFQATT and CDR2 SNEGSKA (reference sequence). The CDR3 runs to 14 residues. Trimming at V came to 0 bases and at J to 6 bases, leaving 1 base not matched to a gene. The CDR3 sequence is CSAREDRANSPLHF. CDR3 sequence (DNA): TGCAGTGCTAGAGAGGACAGGGCTAATTCACCCCTCCACTTT.

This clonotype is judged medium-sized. The CDR3 loop reads CSANRGEQYF. The CDR3 DNA is TGCAGTGCTAACAGGGGCGAGCAGTACTTC. The V and J genes are TRBV20-1 and TRBJ2-7, with 7 bases aligning to TRBD1. Germline V gene lookup returns CDR1 DFQATT and CDR2 SNEGSKA (reference sequence). The CDR3 runs to 10 residues. Losses at the gene ends were 4 bases for V and 6 bases for J; bases not matched to a gene: 0.

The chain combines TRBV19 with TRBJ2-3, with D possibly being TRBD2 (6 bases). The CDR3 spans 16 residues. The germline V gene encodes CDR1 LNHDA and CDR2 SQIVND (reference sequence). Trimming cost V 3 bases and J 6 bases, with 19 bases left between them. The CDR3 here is CASSIPSDQSSDTQYF. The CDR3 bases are TGTGCCAGTAGTATCCCTAGCGACCAATCCTCCGATACGCAGTATTTT.

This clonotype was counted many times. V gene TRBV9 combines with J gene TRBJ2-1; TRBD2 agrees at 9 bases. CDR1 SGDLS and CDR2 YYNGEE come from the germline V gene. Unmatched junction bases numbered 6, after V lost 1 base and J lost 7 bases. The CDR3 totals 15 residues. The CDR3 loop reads CASSVRASGENEQFF. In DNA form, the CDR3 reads TGTGCCAGCAGCGTAAGGGCTAGCGGGGAGAATGAGCAGTTCTTC.

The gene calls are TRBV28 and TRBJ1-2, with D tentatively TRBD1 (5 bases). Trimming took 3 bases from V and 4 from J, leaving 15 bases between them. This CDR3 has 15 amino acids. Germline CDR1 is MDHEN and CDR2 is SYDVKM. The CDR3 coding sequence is TGTGCCAGCAGTTTTCGCGACAGCAGATTCTATGGCTACACCTTC. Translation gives CASSFRDSRFYGYTF.

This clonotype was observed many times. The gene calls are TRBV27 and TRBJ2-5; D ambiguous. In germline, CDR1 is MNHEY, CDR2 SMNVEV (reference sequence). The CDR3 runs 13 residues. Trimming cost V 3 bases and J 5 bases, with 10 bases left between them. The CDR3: CASSLWVTETQYF. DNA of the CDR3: TGTGCCAGCAGTTTGTGGGTAACGGAGACCCAGTACTTC.

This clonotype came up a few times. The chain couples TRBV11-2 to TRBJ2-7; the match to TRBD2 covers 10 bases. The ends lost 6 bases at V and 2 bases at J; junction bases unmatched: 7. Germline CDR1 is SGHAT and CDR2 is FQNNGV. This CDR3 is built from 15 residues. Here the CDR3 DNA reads TGTGCCAGCAGTCGTCTAGCGGGAGAAACCTACGAGCAGTACTTC. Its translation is CASSRLAGETYEQYF.

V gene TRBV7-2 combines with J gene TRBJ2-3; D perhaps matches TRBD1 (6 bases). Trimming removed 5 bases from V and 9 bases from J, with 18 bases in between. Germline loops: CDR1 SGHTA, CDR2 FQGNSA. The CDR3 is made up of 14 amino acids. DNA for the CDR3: TGTGCCAGCAGCAAACGCCAGGGGTTATGGACGCAGTATTTT. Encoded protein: CASSKRQGLWTQYF. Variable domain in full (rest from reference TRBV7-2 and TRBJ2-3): GAGVSQSPSNKVTEKGKDVELRCDPISGHTALYWYRQSLGQGLEFLIYFQGNSAPDKSGLPSDRFSAERTGGSVSTLTIQRTQQEDSAVYLCASSKRQGLWTQYFGPGTRLTVL.